This T cell receptor beta chain stems from a study of CD8 T cells in ankylosing spondylitis. This clonotype appeared a few times. One entry per CDR3 protein results from TCRdb running MiXCR on the 5' RACE reads. The sample gives approximately 150,000 distinct CDR3 sequences, 30% to 40% of which show up once; around 6.2% is in the top ten. There are 12 residues in the CDR3. The germline CDR1 and CDR2 sequences are DFQATT and SNEGSKA (reference sequence). With 0 bases removed from V and 0 bases from J, the gap between germline ends came to 0 bases. The sample comprised synovial fluid, either unsorted or a sorted T cell fraction (not recorded which). This sequence was found in a male donor with ankylosing spondylitis. The gene calls are TRBV20-1 and TRBJ1-5; D is ambiguous. CDR3 bases: TGCAGTGCTAGAGATAGCAATCAGCCCCAGCATTTT. Residues: CSARDSNQPQHF.